This TCR beta chain was captured by sequencing in a study of T cell responses to AZD1222 COVID-19 vaccine. General observations from the study: Recipients of AZD1222 seropositive at baseline numbered only 6 or 7.

V was trimmed by 0 bases and J by 11 bases, leaving 15 bases between them. Germline-derived CDR1 and CDR2 are SGHTS and YDEGEE. This CDR3 has 13 residues. Concerning this clone: Its specificity is unknown.

Using immunoSEQ multiplex PCR, the repertoire was profiled, and TCRdb retains in-frame clones only, with some absent. The sample yields 110,000 to 150,000 clones, around 92% seen once. The chain combines TRBV5-8 with TRBJ2-7, with a weak D call TRBD2 (5 bases). The sequence was obtained from an adult who had recovered from COVID-19. Sequenced material: peripheral blood, taken after recovery from COVID-19. CDR3 region: CASSLDPGTSEYF. The CDR3 DNA reads TGTGCCAGCAGCTTGGACCCGGGAACCTCAGAGTACTTC.